This passage covers 16 T cell receptor beta chains from one sample sequenced in a study of immune cell composition in non-small cell lung cancer. TCRdb keeps only in-frame clones here, not all; method: immunoSEQ multiplex PCR. The data show 5,000 or so clones, 76% seen once. Sequencing used lung tumor tissue. All receptors derive from a human donor with non-small cell lung cancer.

V is TRBV7-2 and J is TRBJ1-4, with D perhaps matching TRBD1 (6 bases). CDR1 and CDR2 from the germline V gene are SGHTA and FQGNSA. The germline V and J ends were trimmed by 3 bases and 6 bases, with 17 bases remaining between them. This CDR3 region has 16 residues. The CDR3 bases are TGTGCCAGCAGCTTCACTACAGGGAGGGGACATGAAAAACTGTTTTTT. Translation gives CASSFTTGRGHEKLFF. The entire variable domain, with the rest obtained from reference TRBV7-2 and TRBJ1-4, is as follows: GAGVSQSPSNKVTEKGKDVELRCDPISGHTALYWYRQSLGQGLEFLIYFQGNSAPDKSGLPSDRFSAERTGGSVSTLTIQRTQQEDSAVYLCASSFTTGRGHEKLFFGSGTQLSVL.

The V call is TRBV7-9, the J call TRBJ2-1, with 11 bases fitting TRBD2. The germline V gene has CDR1 SEHNR and CDR2 FQNEAQ (reference sequence). V lost 0 bases, J lost 4 bases, and 2 bases stayed unmatched. The CDR3 length is 16 residues. CDR3 region: CASSLATSGMYNEQFF. In DNA form, the CDR3 reads TGTGCCAGCAGCTTAGCGACTAGCGGGATGTACAATGAGCAGTTCTTC.

This chain joins TRBV19 and TRBJ2-5; 12 positions match TRBD2. Germline loops: CDR1 LNHDA, CDR2 SQIVND (reference sequence). The CDR3 extends over 18 amino acids. V gave up 1 base and J gave up 0 bases; unmatched junction bases: 6. This CDR3 is CASSIATSGGRYQETQYF. CDR3 in DNA: TGTGCCAGTAGTATAGCGACTAGCGGGGGCCGGTACCAAGAGACCCAGTACTTC. Filled out from reference TRBV19 and TRBJ2-5, the complete variable domain reads DGGITQSPKYLFRKEGQNVTLSCEQNLNHDAMYWYRQDPGQGLRLIYYSQIVNDFQKGDIAEGYSVSREKKESFPLTVTSAQKNPTAFYLCASSIATSGGRYQETQYFGPGTRLLVL.

This clone was seen only once. The chain joins TRBV11-1 to TRBJ2-7; 8 bases fit TRBD2. From germline, CDR1 is SGHAT and CDR2 FQDESV (reference sequence). V was pared by 3 bases and J by 1 base, with 5 bases of the junction left unmatched. This CDR3 comprises 15 residues. CDR3 nucleotide sequence: TGTGCCAGCAGCTTTGGTAGCGGGGAATCCTACGAGCAGTACTTC. Its protein is CASSFGSGESYEQYF.

This clone is categorized as medium-sized. V and J are TRBV7-9 and TRBJ2-2; D might be TRBD1 (6 bases). Per the germline V gene, CDR1 is SEHNR and CDR2 is FQNEAQ (reference sequence). Trimming shortened V by 11 bases and J by 3 bases, and 13 bases separated the two germline ends. The CDR3 has 13 residues. The CDR3 nucleotides are TGTGCCCCACGGGACACCTACACCGGGGAGCTGTTTTTT. Its translation: CAPRDTYTGELFF.

The V gene is TRBV6-5, the J gene TRBJ1-3; D is possibly TRBD1 (5 bases). The CDR3 totals 14 residues. The germline V and J ends were trimmed by 4 bases and 0 bases, with 7 bases remaining between them. Germline-derived CDR1 and CDR2 are MNHEY and SVGAGI. CDR3: CASSSTVSGNTIYF. The CDR3 DNA is TGTGCCAGCAGTTCGACAGTCTCTGGAAACACCATATATTTT.

The chain employs TRBV28 and TRBJ2-4; 9 bases line up with TRBD1. This CDR3 contains 14 residues. CDR1 is MDHEN and CDR2 is SYDVKM in the germline V gene. Trimming took 7 bases from V and 8 from J; bases not matched to a gene: 9. The CDR3 region has the DNA TGTGCCAGCAAGACGCGGACAGGGGCGGACATTCAGTACTTC. This encodes CASKTRTGADIQYF.

This clone was counted only a few times. This rearrangement joins TRBV27 to TRBJ2-7; 10 bases line up with TRBD1. V lost 5 bases and J lost 4; bases outside the gene matches: 5. The length of the CDR3 is 14 residues. The germline CDR1 and CDR2 sequences are MNHEY and SMNVEV (reference sequence). The CDR3 DNA reads TGTGCCAGCAGTATACGGACAGGGGGATACGAGCAGTACTTC. Translation gives CASSIRTGGYEQYF.

V and J are TRBV6-1 and TRBJ1-1, with a possible D match to TRBD1 (5 bases). V was clipped by 6 bases and J by 5 bases, with 13 bases between them. This CDR3 is 13 amino acids long. CDR1 MNHNS and CDR2 SASEGT come from the germline V gene. CDR3 sequence (DNA): TGTGCCAGCAGGCAGGGTCGGTTGACTGAAGCTTTCTTT. The encoded protein is CASRQGRLTEAFF.

V gene TRBV19 combines with J gene TRBJ2-7; TRBD1 might be the D (6 bases). Germline lookup yields CDR1 LNHDA and CDR2 SQIVND (reference sequence). Trimming took off 1 base at V and 3 bases at J, with 10 bases between the two ends. The CDR3 has 14 residues. The CDR3 DNA sequence: TGTGCCAGTAGTATAGGGACAGAAATCTACGAGCAGTACTTC. Protein product: CASSIGTEIYEQYF.

The rearrangement links TRBV7-9 to TRBJ1-6, with TRBD1 matching 7 bases. The CDR3 sequence is 15 residues long. Per the germline V gene, CDR1 is SEHNR and CDR2 is FQNEAQ (reference sequence). V lost 1 base to trimming and J lost 14 bases; unmatched junction nucleotides: 11. The CDR3 bases are TGTGCCAGCAGCTTAGTTCGTGGGGGACAGTTTTCCCTCCACTTT. This gives the protein CASSLVRGGQFSLHF.

The chain is built from TRBV29-1 and TRBJ1-2; 8 bases line up with TRBD1. The junction had 13 bases not matched to a gene; V was cut back by 0 bases and J by 7 bases. The CDR3 sequence is 16 residues long. The germline V gene encodes CDR1 SQVTM and CDR2 ANQGSEA. CDR3 residues: CSVEDLGVGTGAGYTF. Here the CDR3 DNA reads TGCAGCGTTGAAGATCTTGGAGTAGGGACAGGAGCTGGCTACACCTTC.

This clone was counted a few times. The rearrangement uses TRBV7-8 and TRBJ2-1; 7 bases agree with TRBD2. This CDR3 is built from 18 residues. Trimming at V came to 2 bases and at J to 5 bases, leaving 15 bases not matched to a gene. CDR1 and CDR2 (germline): SGHVS, FQNEAQ. CDR3 loop: CASSLSRSVAGVHNEQFF. DNA for the CDR3: TGTGCCAGCAGCTTATCCAGGTCCGTGGCGGGAGTTCACAATGAGCAGTTCTTC.

The chain uses TRBV11-2 and TRBJ1-1, with 7 bases identical to TRBD1. The CDR3 is 15 amino acids. Germline values: CDR1 SGHAT, CDR2 FQNNGV. With V trimmed by 0 bases and J by 5 bases, 6 bases remained unmatched. The CDR3 DNA follows: TGTGCCAGCAGCTTAGAGGTCGCAGGGGGAACTGAAGCTTTCTTT. It yields the protein CASSLEVAGGTEAFF.

The sample holds a few counts of this clone. The chain recombines TRBV7-9 with TRBJ1-2; possible D gene TRBD1, 5 bases. V dropped 1 base and J dropped 5 bases, with 14 bases sitting between them. Germline loops: CDR1 SEHNR, CDR2 FQNEAQ (reference sequence). This CDR3 is 15 amino acids long. CDR3 in amino acids: CASSLGSSRAYGYTF. The CDR3 DNA sequence: TGTGCCAGCAGCTTAGGGTCCTCCAGGGCGTATGGCTACACCTTC.

This clone was observed a handful of times. The CDR3 is CASSFTSGGRSFYEQYF. The CDR3 bases are TGTGCCAGCAGCTTCACTAGCGGGGGACGCTCATTCTACGAGCAGTACTTC. The chain combines TRBV7-8 with TRBJ2-7; 11 bases are a match to TRBD2. The CDR3 is made up of 17 amino acids. Per germline, CDR1 SGHVS and CDR2 FQNEAQ. After removal of 3 bases from V and 3 bases from J, the junction contained 10 bases not matched to a gene.